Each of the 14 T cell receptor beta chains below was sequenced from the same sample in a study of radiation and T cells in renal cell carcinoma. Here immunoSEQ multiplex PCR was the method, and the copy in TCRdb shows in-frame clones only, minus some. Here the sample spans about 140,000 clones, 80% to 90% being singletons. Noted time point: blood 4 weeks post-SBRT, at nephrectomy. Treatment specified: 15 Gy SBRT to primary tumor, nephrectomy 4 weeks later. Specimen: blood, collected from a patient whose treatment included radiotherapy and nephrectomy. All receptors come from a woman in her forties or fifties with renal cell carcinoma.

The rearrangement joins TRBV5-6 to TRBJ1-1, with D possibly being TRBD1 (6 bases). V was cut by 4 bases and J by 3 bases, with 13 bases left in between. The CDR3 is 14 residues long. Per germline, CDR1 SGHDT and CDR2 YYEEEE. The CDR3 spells CASSGTGYYTEAFF. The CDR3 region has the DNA TGTGCCAGCAGCGGCACAGGGTATTACACTGAAGCTTTCTTT.

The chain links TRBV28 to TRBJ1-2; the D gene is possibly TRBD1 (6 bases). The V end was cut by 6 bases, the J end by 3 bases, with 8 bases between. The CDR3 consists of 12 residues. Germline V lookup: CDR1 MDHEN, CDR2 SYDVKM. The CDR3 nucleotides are TGTGCCAGCAGCGGGGGCCACTATGGCTACACCTTC. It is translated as CASSGGHYGYTF.

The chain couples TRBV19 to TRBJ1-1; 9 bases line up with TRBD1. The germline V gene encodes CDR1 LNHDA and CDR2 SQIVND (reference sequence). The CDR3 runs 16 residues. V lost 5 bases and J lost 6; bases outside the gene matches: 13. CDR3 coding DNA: TGTGCCAGTAGTCTCTTCCGGGACAGGGCCTTCGCTGAAGCTTTCTTT. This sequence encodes CASSLFRDRAFAEAFF.

CDR3 coding DNA: TGTGCCAGCAGCTTGCCCGACAGGGGTACTTCTGGCTACACCTTC. Translated: CASSLPDRGTSGYTF. The chain uses TRBV5-4 and TRBJ1-2, with 8 bases that match TRBD1. V trimming: 1 base; J trimming: 7 bases; junction bases outside the gene matches: 9. This CDR3 has 15 residues. Germline V lookup: CDR1 SGHNT, CDR2 YYREEE (reference sequence).

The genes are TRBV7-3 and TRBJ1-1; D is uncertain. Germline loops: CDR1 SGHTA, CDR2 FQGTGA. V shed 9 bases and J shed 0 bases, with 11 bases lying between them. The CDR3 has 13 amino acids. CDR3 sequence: CASAYEVNTEAFF. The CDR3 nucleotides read TGTGCCAGTGCTTACGAGGTGAACACTGAAGCTTTCTTT.

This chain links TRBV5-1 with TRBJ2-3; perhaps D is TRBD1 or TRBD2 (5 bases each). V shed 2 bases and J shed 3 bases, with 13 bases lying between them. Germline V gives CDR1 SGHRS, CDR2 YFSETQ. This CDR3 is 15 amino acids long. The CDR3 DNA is TGCGCCAGCAGCTTAGAGGGGAAAAGTACAGATACGCAGTATTTT. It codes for CASSLEGKSTDTQYF.

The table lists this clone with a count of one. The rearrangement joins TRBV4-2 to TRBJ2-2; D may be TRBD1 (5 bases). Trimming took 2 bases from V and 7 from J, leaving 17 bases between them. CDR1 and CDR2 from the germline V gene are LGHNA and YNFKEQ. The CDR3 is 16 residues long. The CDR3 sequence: CASSQKDMAGIGELFF. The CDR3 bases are TGTGCCAGCAGCCAAAAAGATATGGCAGGGATCGGGGAGCTGTTTTTT.

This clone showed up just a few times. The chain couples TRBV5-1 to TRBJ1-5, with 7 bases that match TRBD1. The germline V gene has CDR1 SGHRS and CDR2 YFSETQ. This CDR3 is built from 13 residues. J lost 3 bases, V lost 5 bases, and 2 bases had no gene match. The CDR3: CASRGGDNQPQHF. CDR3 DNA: TGCGCCAGCAGAGGGGGCGACAATCAGCCCCAGCATTTT.

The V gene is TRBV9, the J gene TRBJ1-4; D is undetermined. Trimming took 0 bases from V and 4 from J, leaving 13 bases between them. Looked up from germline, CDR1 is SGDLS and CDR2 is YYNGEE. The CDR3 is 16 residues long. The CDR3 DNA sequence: TGTGCCAGCAGCGTAGATCCCTCGGGTCGTAATGAAAAACTGTTTTTT. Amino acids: CASSVDPSGRNEKLFF.

The CDR3 reads CASSVVLAGEQYF. The CDR3 DNA reads TGTGCCAGCAGCGTAGTCTTGGCGGGGGAGCAGTACTTC. The V and J genes are TRBV9 and TRBJ2-7; the D gene is possibly TRBD2 (6 bases). The V end was cut by 0 bases, the J end by 7 bases, with 11 bases between. Germline CDR1 is SGDLS and CDR2 is YYNGEE. This CDR3 contains 13 residues.

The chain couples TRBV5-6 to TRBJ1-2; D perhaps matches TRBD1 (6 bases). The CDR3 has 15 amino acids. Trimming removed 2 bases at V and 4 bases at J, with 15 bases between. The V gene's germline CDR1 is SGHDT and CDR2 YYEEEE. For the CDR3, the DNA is TGTGCCAGCAGCTTCAACAGGGTGGCGGGCTATGGCTACACCTTC. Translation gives CASSFNRVAGYGYTF.

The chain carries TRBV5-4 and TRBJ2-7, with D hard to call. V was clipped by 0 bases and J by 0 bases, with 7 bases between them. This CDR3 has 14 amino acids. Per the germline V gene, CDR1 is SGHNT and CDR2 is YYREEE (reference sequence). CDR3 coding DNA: TGTGCCAGCAGCTTGGACCGACTCTCCTACGAGCAGTACTTC. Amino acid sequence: CASSLDRLSYEQYF. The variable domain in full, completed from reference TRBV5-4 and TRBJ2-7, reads ETGVTQSPTHLIKTRGQQVTLRCSSQSGHNTVSWYQQALGQGPQFIFQYYREEENGRGNFPPRFSGLQFPNYSSELNVNALELDDSALYLCASSLDRLSYEQYFGPGTRLTVT.

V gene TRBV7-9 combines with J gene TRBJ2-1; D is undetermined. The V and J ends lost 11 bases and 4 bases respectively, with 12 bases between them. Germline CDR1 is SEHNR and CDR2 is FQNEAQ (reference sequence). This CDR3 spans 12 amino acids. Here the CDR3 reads CASSWAYNEQFF. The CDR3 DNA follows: TGTGCCTCCTCGTGGGCGTACAATGAGCAGTTCTTC.

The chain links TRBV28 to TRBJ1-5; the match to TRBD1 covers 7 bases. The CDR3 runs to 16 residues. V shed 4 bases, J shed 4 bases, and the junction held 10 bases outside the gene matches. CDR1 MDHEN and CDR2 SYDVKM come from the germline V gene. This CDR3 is CASSSSRQGSNQPQHF. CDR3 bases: TGTGCCAGCAGTTCCTCACGACAGGGTAGTAATCAGCCCCAGCATTTT.